Listed here are 12 T cell receptor beta chains from one sample, sequenced in a study of T cell clones after liver transplantation. Clones were sequenced by immunoSEQ multiplex PCR, and TCRdb holds only the in-frame ones, with some missing. The sample consists of tens of thousands of clones, about 85% of them appearing once. The sample was CD4+ T cells from blood, taken less than 50 months after liver transplant. Every receptor here comes from a human patient who received a liver transplant. Certain T cells may be donor cells from the graft.

The chain has TRBV27 and TRBJ1-1; unclear D gene. The CDR3 covers 13 residues. Trimming left V 3 bases short and J 3 bases short, with 8 bases between. CDR1 MNHEY and CDR2 SMNVEV come from the germline V gene (reference sequence). CDR3 coding DNA: TGTGCCAGCAGTTTTCGGGCGGACACTGAAGCTTTCTTT. This codes for CASSFRADTEAFF.

The genes are TRBV7-2 and TRBJ2-5; D unclear. The CDR3 is made up of 12 amino acids. Germline V gene data show CDR1 as SGHTA and CDR2 as FQGNSA. Trimming left V 4 bases short and J 7 bases short, with 10 bases between. CDR3 in amino acids: CASSSWGGTQYF. The CDR3 coding sequence is TGTGCCAGCAGCTCCTGGGGTGGGACCCAGTACTTC.

The V and J genes are TRBV25-1 and TRBJ2-1; D possibly corresponds to TRBD2 (5 bases). Deletions cut 3 bases from V and 8 bases from J, with 11 bases between. CDR1 is MGHDK and CDR2 is SYGVNS in the germline V gene. The CDR3 contains 13 residues. CDR3: CASSEGLRDEQFF. The CDR3 DNA reads as TGTGCCAGCAGTGAGGGATTGCGGGATGAGCAGTTCTTC.

J is TRBJ1-1 and V is TRBV6-6; the match to TRBD1 covers 7 bases. V lost 6 bases to trimming and J lost 5 bases; unmatched junction nucleotides: 9. The V gene's germline CDR1 is MNHNY and CDR2 SVGAGI (reference sequence). This CDR3 comprises 14 residues. CDR3 sequence: CASRAPGGGTEAFF. CDR3 DNA: TGTGCCAGCAGAGCCCCAGGGGGAGGGACTGAAGCTTTCTTT.

This clone has just a few counts. The CDR3 DNA follows: TGTGCCAGCAGCTTAGGCCTAGCGGGGGACCTCCAAGAGACCCAGTACTTC. Translation: CASSLGLAGDLQETQYF. This chain links TRBV7-2 with TRBJ2-5; 10 bases are a match to TRBD2. J was trimmed by 1 base and V by 1 base; bases with no gene match: 6. The CDR3 contains 17 residues. Germline V gene sequence: CDR1 SGHTA, CDR2 FQGNSA.

This chain links TRBV7-7 with TRBJ2-5, with D unresolved. This CDR3 comprises 13 residues. CDR1 is SSHAT, CDR2 FNYEAQ, per germline (reference sequence). Trimming took off 5 bases at V and 5 bases at J, with 12 bases between the two ends. The CDR3 nucleotides read TGTGCCAGCAGCGGCCGATTAGGGGAGACCCAGTACTTC. Translating it yields CASSGRLGETQYF. The variable domain in full, with the rest retrieved from reference TRBV7-7 and TRBJ2-5, is GAGVSQSPRYKVTKRGQDVTLRCDPISSHATLYWYQQALGQGPEFLTYFNYEAQPDKSGLPSDRFSAERPEGSISTLTIQRTEQRDSAMYRCASSGRLGETQYFGPGTRLLVL.

The chain couples TRBV28 to TRBJ2-7; 10 bases line up with TRBD2. The V gene end was trimmed by 5 bases and the J gene end by 4 bases; junction bases not matched to a gene: 8. This CDR3 has 15 amino acids. CDR1 is MDHEN and CDR2 is SYDVKM in the germline V gene. CDR3 nucleotide sequence: TGTGCCAGCAGTGAAACTAGCGGGATAAGGTACGAGCAGTACTTC. Translated: CASSETSGIRYEQYF.

This clone was observed a handful of times. The genes are TRBV6-5 and TRBJ1-1; TRBD1 agrees at 7 bases. The germline gives CDR1 MNHEY, CDR2 SVGAGI. V was pared by 6 bases and J by 7 bases, with 5 bases of the junction left unmatched. This CDR3 is 12 amino acids long. CDR3: CASSDRASEAFF. In DNA, the CDR3 is TGTGCCAGCAGCGACAGGGCAAGTGAAGCTTTCTTT.

This sequence joins TRBV7-3 and TRBJ2-3; TRBD2 aligns across 8 bases. Germline V gene data show CDR1 as SGHTA and CDR2 as FQGTGA. The CDR3 has 15 residues. After removal of 4 bases from V and 3 bases from J, the junction contained 6 bases not matched to a gene. The CDR3 spells CASSSGLANTDTQYF. The CDR3 bases are TGTGCCAGCAGCTCTGGACTAGCTAATACAGATACGCAGTATTTT.

The V and J genes are TRBV6-6 and TRBJ1-5; a possible D gene is TRBD1 (5 bases). The CDR3 runs to 15 residues. Looked up from germline, CDR1 is MNHNY and CDR2 is SVGAGI (reference sequence). V was pared by 6 bases and J by 2 bases, with 14 bases between. CDR3 sequence: CASSPTLGGNQPQHF. Here the CDR3 DNA reads TGTGCCAGCAGCCCGACTTTGGGGGGCAATCAGCCCCAGCATTTT.

The gene calls are TRBV7-3 and TRBJ1-3; 7 bases match TRBD1. The CDR3 loop spans 16 amino acids. Germline trimming cut 5 bases from V and 0 bases from J; bases unmatched to any gene: 7. Germline CDR1 is SGHTA and CDR2 is FQGTGA. The CDR3 DNA is TGTGCCAGCAGCGTCAAACAGGGGTCCTCTGGAAACACCATATATTTT. Translation gives CASSVKQGSSGNTIYF.

This clone was seen more than once but under ten times. This chain connects TRBV4-3 to TRBJ2-7; no clear D gene. Per the germline V gene, CDR1 is LGHNA and CDR2 is YSLEER. There are 15 residues in the CDR3. V lost 0 bases to trimming and J lost 0 bases, with 9 bases between them. CDR3 amino acids: CASSQDWASSYEQYF. The CDR3 coding sequence is TGCGCCAGCAGCCAAGACTGGGCCAGCTCCTACGAGCAGTACTTC.